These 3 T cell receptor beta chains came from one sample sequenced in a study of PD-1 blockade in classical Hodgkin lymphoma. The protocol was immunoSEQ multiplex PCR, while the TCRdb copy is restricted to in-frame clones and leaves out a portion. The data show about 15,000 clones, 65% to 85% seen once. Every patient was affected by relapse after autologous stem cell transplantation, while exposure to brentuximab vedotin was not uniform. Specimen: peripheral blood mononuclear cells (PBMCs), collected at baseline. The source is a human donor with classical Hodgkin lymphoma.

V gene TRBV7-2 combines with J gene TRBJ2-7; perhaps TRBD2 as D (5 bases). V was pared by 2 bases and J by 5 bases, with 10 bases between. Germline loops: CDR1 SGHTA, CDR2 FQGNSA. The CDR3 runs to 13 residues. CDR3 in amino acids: CASSLMGVNEQYF. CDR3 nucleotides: TGTGCCAGCAGCTTAATGGGAGTTAACGAGCAGTACTTC.

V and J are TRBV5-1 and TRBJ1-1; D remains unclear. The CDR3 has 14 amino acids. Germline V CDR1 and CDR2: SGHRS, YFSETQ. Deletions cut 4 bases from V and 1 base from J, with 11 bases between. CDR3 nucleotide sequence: TGCGCCAGCAGCCCGACCGCGGGGAACACTGAAGCTTTCTTT. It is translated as CASSPTAGNTEAFF.

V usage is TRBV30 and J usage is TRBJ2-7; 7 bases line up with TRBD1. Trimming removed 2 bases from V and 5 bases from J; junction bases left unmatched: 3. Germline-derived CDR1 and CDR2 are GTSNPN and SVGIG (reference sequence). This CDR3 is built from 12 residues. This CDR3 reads CAWSRQGHEQYF. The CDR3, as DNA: TGTGCCTGGAGTCGACAGGGCCACGAGCAGTACTTC.